The rows below give T cell receptor beta chains drawn from one sample of a study of CXCR3-negative and CXCR3-positive naive CD8 T cells. Using the 5' RACE reads, TCRdb records one entry per CDR3 protein without DNA. The sample has fewer than 10,000 distinct CDR3 sequences. The sequenced sample was naive CXCR3+ CD8+ T cells from blood. The receptor source for this set is a human donor in good health. Some clones in this sample may be carry-over from other donors' samples. CDR3s include the opening cysteine and the closing phenylalanine or tryptophan. A row's size may be missing; if present it is once, few, many or a size class.

size	V	J	CDR3
.	TRBV2	TRBJ2-7	CASSEETVSYEQYF
.	TRBV28	TRBJ1-4	CASRVLEDEKLFF
.	TRBV12-3/TRBV12-4	TRBJ2-7	CASSLSGAYEQYF
.	TRBV3-1	TRBJ2-5	CASSPRTEETQYF
.	TRBV29-1	TRBJ2-1	CSGRAQNAKRGDNEQFF
medium-sized	TRBV27	TRBJ2-2	CATGDRVIRHTGELFF
.	TRBV6-5	TRBJ2-5	CASSALGDQYF
medium-sized	TRBV6-5	TRBJ1-2	CASSYGGPYGYTF
.	TRBV29-1	TRBJ2-7	CSVVTGFSYEQYF
.	TRBV5-1	TRBJ2-7	CASSPEIPRTYEQYF
medium-sized	TRBV11-2	TRBJ2-3	CASSLVVDTQYF
.	TRBV7-8	TRBJ1-2	CASSSQGGAEGYTF
.	TRBV20-1	TRBJ1-4	CSARDTRDRGEANEKLFF
.	TRBV29-1	TRBJ2-7	CSVEGGQLYEQYF
.	TRBV29-1	TRBJ2-7	CSVLTGGSYEQYF
.	TRBV29-1	TRBJ1-2	CSVPGHGQTYYGYTF
.	TRBV29-1	TRBJ1-1	CSVEDLGEEAFF
.	TRBV5-1	TRBJ2-7	CASYSGTGDYEQYF
.	TRBV15	TRBJ1-4	CASSGGVQEKLFF
medium-sized	TRBV7-6	TRBJ2-7	CASSSTGGQIYEQYF
medium-sized	TRBV20-1	TRBJ2-1	CSARDKLAAYNEQFF
.	TRBV3-1	TRBJ2-5	CASSQEPGPVRETQYF
medium-sized	TRBV6-5	TRBJ2-7	CASSYTTSGASYEQYF
.	TRBV5-1	TRBJ2-1	CASSLVQAGTYNEQFF
.	TRBV5-1	TRBJ2-7	CASSLGQAGRHSYEQYF
.	TRBV7-2	TRBJ2-3	CASSLGLAYDTDTQYF
.	TRBV29-1	TRBJ2-1	CSVPGLATYNEQFF
.	TRBV4-3	TRBJ1-1	CASSQELDRLVTEAFF
.	TRBV27	TRBJ1-1	CASSHLNTEAFF
medium-sized	TRBV5-5	TRBJ2-5	CASSLLLASDQETQYF
.	TRBV7-9	TRBJ1-4	CASSSAMGQGKLFF
.	TRBV6-6	TRBJ2-7	CATQREYIDEQYF
medium-sized	TRBV29-1	TRBJ2-3	CSVAGGDGTDTQYF
.	TRBV13	TRBJ2-3	CASSSPGLSIPDTQYF
medium-sized	TRBV7-9	TRBJ1-1	CASSATGGNTEAFF
medium-sized	TRBV29-1	TRBJ1-1	CSVEWPGVEAEAFF
medium-sized	TRBV29-1	TRBJ2-1	CSVEEVLAGNEQFF
medium-sized	TRBV27	TRBJ2-1	CASSHRGTIYEQFF
medium-sized	TRBV21-1	TRBJ1-1	CASSKVVNTEAFF
.	TRBV29-1	TRBJ2-1	CSAGPRDSSYNEQFF
.	TRBV29-1	TRBJ1-1	CSVVGDHTEAFF
.	TRBV19	TRBJ2-1	CASSIVTSGSYEQFF
medium-sized	TRBV12-3/TRBV12-4	TRBJ1-1	CASSYGTMDTEAFF
medium-sized	TRBV10-3	TRBJ2-5	CAISPGLAGGETQYF
medium-sized	TRBV6-2/TRBV6-3	TRBJ1-1	CASSYLSGMNTEAFF
.	TRBV29-1	TRBJ2-1	CSVEDRGGYNEQFF
medium-sized	TRBV27	TRBJ1-1	CASSLQGFPEAFF
.	TRBV7-6	TRBJ1-3	CASSLAPGAPENTIYF
.	TRBV19	TRBJ2-1	CASSNTGDFSSEQFF
medium-sized	TRBV6-2/TRBV6-3	TRBJ2-7	CASSYSPYEQYF
medium-sized	TRBV20-1	TRBJ2-6	CSARDTSGSFGANVLTF
.	TRBV5-6	TRBJ1-5	CASSAGLSNQPQHF
medium-sized	TRBV10-2	TRBJ2-7	CASSESGTGVGYEQYF
.	TRBV6-6	TRBJ2-7	CASSFPGTSGNIYEQYF
medium-sized	TRBV10-3	TRBJ2-3	CAISELSTGQGFADTQYF
.	TRBV7-9	TRBJ1-1	CASSPGATEAFF
.	TRBV29-1	TRBJ2-7	CSVEWRDYEQYF